These T cell receptor beta chains were read from a single sample in a study of T cell responses to AZD1222 COVID-19 vaccine. Sequencing was performed with immunoSEQ multiplex PCR; in TCRdb, only in-frame clones are kept and a portion is missing. The sample has 120,000 to 150,000 clones; roughly 90% are singletons. Specimen: peripheral blood, collected on day 0 of AZD1222 vaccination. The receptors shown here come from an adult in good health. CDR3s include the opening cysteine and the closing phenylalanine or tryptophan. Fields, in order: CDR3 DNA, CDR3 protein, J gene, clone size, D gene, V gene. A D gene is named only where the DNA matches it firmly. Size is omitted from some rows. Given values are once, few, many or a class for expanded clones.

DNA: TGCGCCAGCAGCTTGGCCGGCAGACAGTTGACCTACAATGAGCAGTTCTTC
CDR3: CASSLAGRQLTYNEQFF
J: TRBJ2-1
size: .
D: .
V: TRBV5-1

DNA: TGCGCCAGCAGGGGATTGTCGGGCCGGGGGAATGAGCAGTTCTTC
CDR3: CASRGLSGRGNEQFF
J: TRBJ2-1
size: .
D: .
V: TRBV10-2

DNA: TGTGCCAGCAGCGGACCGGGACGGGCCTTGTCTGGGGCCAACGTCCTGACTTTC
CDR3: CASSGPGRALSGANVLTF
J: TRBJ2-6
size: .
D: .
V: TRBV9

DNA: TGTGCCAGTAGTATAGGGACAGGGGACCCTGAGCAGTTCTTC
CDR3: CASSIGTGDPEQFF
J: TRBJ2-1
size: .
D: TRBD1
V: TRBV19

DNA: TGTGCCTGGAGTGTACAGGGATTGTGGACCCAGTACTTC
CDR3: CAWSVQGLWTQYF
J: TRBJ2-5
size: .
D: .
V: TRBV30

DNA: TGCGCCAGCAGCTTGGTAGCGGCAGGGTCGGGGTCTGAAGCTTTCTTT
CDR3: CASSLVAAGSGSEAFF
J: TRBJ1-1
size: .
D: .
V: TRBV5-1

DNA: TGTGCTAGTGGTGACACTAGGGGCTACACCTTC
CDR3: CASGDTRGYTF
J: TRBJ1-2
size: .
D: .
V: TRBV12-5

DNA: TGTGCCAGCAGCTTCTCTGGGGGCGATGAAAAACTGTTTTTT
CDR3: CASSFSGGDEKLFF
J: TRBJ1-4
size: .
D: .
V: TRBV5-5

DNA: TGTGCCAGCAGCTTGTGGGGCACAGATACGCAGTATTTT
CDR3: CASSLWGTDTQYF
J: TRBJ2-3
size: .
D: .
V: TRBV5-4

DNA: TGTGCCAGCAGCGTAGGACCGGACGGCTCCTACGAGCAGTACTTC
CDR3: CASSVGPDGSYEQYF
J: TRBJ2-7
size: once
D: .
V: TRBV9

DNA: TGTGCCAGCGGGGGGGTTGCGAACACCGGGGAGCTGTTTTTT
CDR3: CASGGVANTGELFF
J: TRBJ2-2
size: .
D: TRBD2
V: TRBV9

DNA: TGTGCCAGCAGCCCAACTAGCGGGTACGAGCAGTACTTC
CDR3: CASSPTSGYEQYF
J: TRBJ2-7
size: .
D: TRBD2
V: TRBV12-3/TRBV12-4

DNA: TGCGCCAGCAGTAATGATGGTAGCAATCAGCCCCAGCATTTT
CDR3: CASSNDGSNQPQHF
J: TRBJ1-5
size: .
D: .
V: TRBV5-1

DNA: TGTGCCAGCAGCTTCAGGGGGCGCGAGGTTGGCTACACCTTC
CDR3: CASSFRGREVGYTF
J: TRBJ1-2
size: .
D: TRBD1
V: TRBV5-5

DNA: TGTGCCAGCACATTCAGCACCCTCTCTGGAAACACCATATATTTT
CDR3: CASTFSTLSGNTIYF
J: TRBJ1-3
size: .
D: .
V: TRBV2

DNA: TGTGCCAGCAGCCCAGACTGGACAGTCCACGAGCAGTACTTC
CDR3: CASSPDWTVHEQYF
J: TRBJ2-7
size: .
D: .
V: TRBV7-9

DNA: TGTGCCACAGGACTAGCGGGAGATACCGGGGAGCTGTTTTTT
CDR3: CATGLAGDTGELFF
J: TRBJ2-2
size: .
D: TRBD2
V: TRBV24-1

DNA: TGTGCCAGCAGTTTATCCGGGACAGATACGCAGTATTTT
CDR3: CASSLSGTDTQYF
J: TRBJ2-3
size: .
D: .
V: TRBV27

DNA: TGTGCCAGCTCCAGTACAGTTAGGGGTCAGCCCCAGCATTTT
CDR3: CASSSTVRGQPQHF
J: TRBJ1-5
size: .
D: .
V: TRBV18

DNA: TGTGCCAGCAGTTCCCAGGGCTTCTATGGCTACACCTTC
CDR3: CASSSQGFYGYTF
J: TRBJ1-2
size: .
D: .
V: TRBV12-3/TRBV12-4

DNA: TGTGCCAGCAGCACCCCCCGGGACAACTCCTACGAGCAGTACTTC
CDR3: CASSTPRDNSYEQYF
J: TRBJ2-7
size: .
D: .
V: TRBV11-2

DNA: TGTGCTAGTGGTTTGGTAGGGGGACAGCGTTACGAGCAGTACTTC
CDR3: CASGLVGGQRYEQYF
J: TRBJ2-7
size: .
D: TRBD1
V: TRBV12-5

DNA: TGTGCCAGCAGACCAAGAGGGACGGGACAGCCCCAGCATTTT
CDR3: CASRPRGTGQPQHF
J: TRBJ1-5
size: once
D: .
V: TRBV4-2

DNA: TGCGCCAGCAGCGGGGGGATGGACAGGGCTGTCCTGAGTGAAGCTTTCTTT
CDR3: CASSGGMDRAVLSEAFF
J: TRBJ1-1
size: .
D: TRBD1
V: TRBV5-1

DNA: TGCGCCAGCAGCCAAGATCGGGGGCCTGGAAACACCATATATTTT
CDR3: CASSQDRGPGNTIYF
J: TRBJ1-3
size: .
D: .
V: TRBV4-1

DNA: TGTGCCAGCAGTTACCCCAGGGATCTAAATTCACCCCTCCACTTT
CDR3: CASSYPRDLNSPLHF
J: TRBJ1-6
size: .
D: .
V: TRBV6-5

DNA: TGTGCCAGCAGCTTAGTTCGAGGAGGCCACTATGGCTACACCTTC
CDR3: CASSLVRGGHYGYTF
J: TRBJ1-2
size: .
D: .
V: TRBV11-2

DNA: TGTGCCAGCAGCCAAGGGGCCACGAATTTGGGTACGCAGTATTTT
CDR3: CASSQGATNLGTQYF
J: TRBJ2-3
size: .
D: .
V: TRBV11-1

DNA: TGTGCCAGCAGCCCCAGACAGGGTGGCCTAACAGATACGCAGTATTTT
CDR3: CASSPRQGGLTDTQYF
J: TRBJ2-3
size: .
D: TRBD1
V: TRBV6-2/TRBV6-3

DNA: TGTGCCAGCAGCTTGGACAGGGCATACGGGACAGATACGCAGTATTTT
CDR3: CASSLDRAYGTDTQYF
J: TRBJ2-3
size: .
D: .
V: TRBV5-4

DNA: TGTGCCAGCAGTTTAGTGTGGGGAAGCACAGATACGCAGTATTTT
CDR3: CASSLVWGSTDTQYF
J: TRBJ2-3
size: once
D: .
V: TRBV6-4

DNA: TGCGCCAGCAGCCAAGATCGGCTTTCTCTCCCCTACGAGCAGTACTTC
CDR3: CASSQDRLSLPYEQYF
J: TRBJ2-7
size: few
D: .
V: TRBV4-3

DNA: TGTGCCAGCAGGATGAGCGGGGGGGCCGTCGATGAGCAGTTCTTC
CDR3: CASRMSGGAVDEQFF
J: TRBJ2-1
size: .
D: TRBD2
V: TRBV6-5

DNA: TGTGCCAGTAGTATAGCAAGCGGGGATCACAATGAGCAGTTCTTC
CDR3: CASSIASGDHNEQFF
J: TRBJ2-1
size: .
D: TRBD2
V: TRBV19

DNA: TGTGCCAGCAGCTTCACAGATACGCAGTATTTT
CDR3: CASSFTDTQYF
J: TRBJ2-3
size: .
D: .
V: TRBV11-3

DNA: TGTGCCTGGTCGTCCTCCTACGAGCAGTACTTC
CDR3: CAWSSSYEQYF
J: TRBJ2-7
size: .
D: .
V: TRBV30

DNA: TGTGCTAGTGGTCACGGGACTAGTACCGGGGAGCTGTTTTTT
CDR3: CASGHGTSTGELFF
J: TRBJ2-2
size: .
D: TRBD2
V: TRBV12-5

DNA: TGTGCCAGCTCACCACAGGGAGACAATCAGCCCCAGCATTTT
CDR3: CASSPQGDNQPQHF
J: TRBJ1-5
size: .
D: .
V: TRBV18

DNA: TGCGCCAGCAGCCAAGAGGCCGTAATTAGCGGGGGTATTAACACCGGGGAGCTGTTTTTT
CDR3: CASSQEAVISGGINTGELFF
J: TRBJ2-2
size: .
D: TRBD2
V: TRBV4-3

DNA: TGTGCCAGCAGGCACGTCAGGACAGGGATAGTGTACGAGCAGTACTTC
CDR3: CASRHVRTGIVYEQYF
J: TRBJ2-7
size: .
D: TRBD1
V: TRBV2

DNA: TGTGCCAGCAGAATCGGACAGGGTGGCAATTCACCCCTCCACTTT
CDR3: CASRIGQGGNSPLHF
J: TRBJ1-6
size: .
D: TRBD1
V: TRBV2

DNA: TGTGCCACCAGCAGAGATCCCCGGGGCACAGATACGCAGTATTTT
CDR3: CATSRDPRGTDTQYF
J: TRBJ2-3
size: .
D: .
V: TRBV15

DNA: TGTGCCAGCAGTTTACTTACTAGCGGGAGCCCCGGGGAGCTGTTTTTT
CDR3: CASSLLTSGSPGELFF
J: TRBJ2-2
size: once
D: TRBD2
V: TRBV27

DNA: TGTGCCAGCAGTTTTTACAGGGCGAACACCGGGGAGCTGTTTTTT
CDR3: CASSFYRANTGELFF
J: TRBJ2-2
size: .
D: .
V: TRBV27

DNA: TGTGCCAGCACCCCGGAAGCCAGGGGGCGAGGACGGTTT
CDR3: CASTPEARGRGRF
J: TRBJ1-1
size: .
D: TRBD1
V: TRBV2

DNA: TGCGCCAGCAGCCAAGAATTCCGGGACAGCCAAGAGACCCAGTACTTC
CDR3: CASSQEFRDSQETQYF
J: TRBJ2-5
size: .
D: TRBD1
V: TRBV4-3

DNA: TGTGCCAGCAGCGGGACAGCATCGGCCTACAATGAGCAGTTCTTC
CDR3: CASSGTASAYNEQFF
J: TRBJ2-1
size: .
D: .
V: TRBV9

DNA: TGTGCCAGCAGCTGGGGGGGAATGGCCGAGCAGTACTTC
CDR3: CASSWGGMAEQYF
J: TRBJ2-7
size: .
D: TRBD2
V: TRBV5-5

DNA: TGCGCCAGCGGGACCACCGGGGAGCTGTTTTTT
CDR3: CASGTTGELFF
J: TRBJ2-2
size: .
D: .
V: TRBV5-1

DNA: TGCGCCAGCAGCGCAGGGTGGGTCTCCTACGAGCAGTACTTC
CDR3: CASSAGWVSYEQYF
J: TRBJ2-7
size: .
D: .
V: TRBV5-1

DNA: TGTGCCAGCAGCCGCGCATTGGGGTCTCCCTACAATGAGCAGTTCTTC
CDR3: CASSRALGSPYNEQFF
J: TRBJ2-1
size: .
D: .
V: TRBV14

DNA: TGTGCCAGCAGCCCCCTCCAAAGAGATACGCAGTATTTT
CDR3: CASSPLQRDTQYF
J: TRBJ2-3
size: .
D: .
V: TRBV7-6

DNA: TGTGCCAGTACCCTCGTGGGTGGTTCTGAAGCTTTCTTT
CDR3: CASTLVGGSEAFF
J: TRBJ1-1
size: .
D: .
V: TRBV19

DNA: TGTGCCAGCAGTGACCCCCTCTTTTCGGGGGGGAGCACAGATACGCAGTATTTT
CDR3: CASSDPLFSGGSTDTQYF
J: TRBJ2-3
size: .
D: TRBD2
V: TRBV6-1

DNA: TGTGCCAGCAACCGGGCCAACTACGAGCAGTACTTC
CDR3: CASNRANYEQYF
J: TRBJ2-7
size: .
D: .
V: TRBV5-6

DNA: TGTGCCAGCAGCTTAACGGAGATTCCCTACTCCTACAATGAGCAGTTCTTC
CDR3: CASSLTEIPYSYNEQFF
J: TRBJ2-1
size: .
D: .
V: TRBV7-3